This T cell receptor (beta chain) stems from a study of T-cell memory formation after mild COVID-19. From germline, CDR1 is SGHTA and CDR2 FQGNSA. The CDR3 spans 14 residues. The ends lost 5 bases at V and 4 bases at J; junction bases unmatched: 5. TCRdb independently ran MiXCR on the 5' RACE reads; one entry per CDR3 protein. The data contain roughly 250,000 distinct CDR3 sequences, approximately 15% of them singletons. Remarks on this clonotype: Antigen: not known.

General study points: CM and EM subsets held most contracting CD4+ clones; EMRA held CD8+ ones.

This clonotype was sampled from a man in his late teens or twenties who had mild COVID-19 (a few samples of this study predate the infection). Cell type and time point are not known. The chain links TRBV7-2 to TRBJ2-7; 10 bases align to TRBD1. Source material: PBMCs or a T cell subset sorted from them (not recorded which). The CDR3 DNA reads TGTGCCAGCAGCGCGGGACAGGGGCGTTACGAGCAGTACTTC. It is translated as CASSAGQGRYEQYF.